Each of the 26 T cell receptor beta chains below was sequenced from the same sample in a study of beta chain features in type 1 diabetes. Study results and limitations: Significant though moderate, a shortening of TCRB CDR3s appeared in all four CD4+ subsets of Type 1 diabetes patients.

The antigens for these receptors are not known. The sequenced template was cDNA made from the entire isolated RNA. Only in-frame clones appear in the TCRdb table, and some are missing; sequencing was by immunoSEQ multiplex PCR. The sample comprises hundreds of thousands of clones, roughly 13% of which are singletons, and 0.015% to 0.02% rests with the top ten. Sequencing used naive CD4+ T cells from blood. The receptors stem from a man aged 25 to 40 with type 1 diabetes.

About this clone: A read error may produce the germline difference seen at one junction end. The J gene is TRBJ2-5, the V gene TRBV9; D ambiguous. The CDR3 sequence is 13 residues long. Germline-derived CDR1 and CDR2 are SGDLS and YYNGEE. The CDR3 loop reads CDPYSQIQETQYF. CDR3 nucleotide sequence: TGCGACCCTTACAGCCAGATCCAAGAGACCCAGTACTTC.

This clone was observed a few times. The chain uses TRBV11-3 and TRBJ1-1; D is unresolved. The CDR3 extends over 13 amino acids. Germline CDR1 reads SGHNT; CDR2 reads YENEEA. Trimming removed 8 bases from V and 8 bases from J, with 18 bases in between. This CDR3 is CASGKRASGEAFF. CDR3 coding DNA: TGTGCCAGCGGCAAGAGGGCATCTGGAGAAGCTTTCTTT.

This clone was seen more than once but under ten times. For the CDR3, the DNA is TGTGCCAGCAGCGCGACAGGGTTTAACACTGAAGCTTTCTTT. Its translation is CASSATGFNTEAFF. V gene TRBV9 combines with J gene TRBJ1-1, with 7 bases fitting TRBD1. Germline V gene sequence: CDR1 SGDLS, CDR2 YYNGEE. The CDR3 has 14 amino acids. The V segment lost 3 bases and the J segment 2 bases; nucleotides outside the gene matches: 4.

The chain couples TRBV4-3 to TRBJ2-3; 13 bases agree with TRBD2. CDR1 and CDR2 from the germline V gene are LGHNA and YSLEER. The CDR3 is 17 amino acids. Trimming removed 4 bases from V and 3 bases from J; junction bases left unmatched: 7. As DNA, the CDR3 is TGCGCCAGCAGCCCAAAGACTAGCGGGAGGTTGACAGATACGCAGTATTTT. Translating gives CASSPKTSGRLTDTQYF.

The V and J genes are TRBV19 and TRBJ2-7; 10 bases align to TRBD1. V trimming: 6 bases; J trimming: 4 bases; junction bases outside the gene matches: 6. Germline V gene sequence: CDR1 LNHDA, CDR2 SQIVND (reference sequence). The length of the CDR3 is 14 residues. Here the CDR3 reads CASSIWTGGYEQYF. The CDR3 bases are TGTGCCAGTAGCATATGGACAGGGGGGTACGAGCAGTACTTC.

In nucleotides, the CDR3 is TGTGCCAGCAGCGTAAGTCTAGCGGGAGACGAGCAGTACTTC. This sequence encodes CASSVSLAGDEQYF. The V and J genes are TRBV9 and TRBJ2-7, with 10 bases aligning to TRBD2. CDR1 SGDLS and CDR2 YYNGEE come from the germline V gene. V was pared by 1 base and J by 5 bases, with 3 bases of the junction left unmatched. CDR3 size: 14 residues. The whole variable domain, remainder taken from reference TRBV9 and TRBJ2-7, is DSGVTQTPKHLITATGQRVTLRCSPRSGDLSVYWYQQSLDQGLQFLIQYYNGEERAKGNILERFSAQQFPDLHSELNLSSLELGDSALYFCASSVSLAGDEQYFGPGTRLTVT.

The V call is TRBV30, the J call TRBJ2-1; no reliable D call. With 2 bases removed from V and 5 bases from J, the gap between germline ends came to 4 bases. The CDR3 loop spans 11 amino acids. Looked up from germline, CDR1 is GTSNPN and CDR2 is SVGIG (reference sequence). CDR3 bases: TGTGCCTGGAGTCAAAACAATGAGCAGTTCTTC. As protein: CAWSQNNEQFF. Supplemented by reference TRBV30 and TRBJ2-1, the full variable domain reads SQTIHQWPATLVQPVGSPLSLECTVEGTSNPNLYWYRQAAGRGLQLLFYSVGIGQISSEVPQNLSASRPQDRQFILSSKKLLLSDSGFYLCAWSQNNEQFFGPGTRLTVL.

This chain uses TRBV15 with TRBJ2-5; 7 bases align to TRBD1. Trimming at V came to 3 bases and at J to 1 base, leaving 2 bases not matched to a gene. The CDR3 consists of 14 residues. CDR1 LNHNV and CDR2 YYDKDF come from the germline V gene (reference sequence). This CDR3 reads CATSSRQGQETQYF. The CDR3 DNA follows: TGTGCCACCAGCAGTCGACAGGGCCAAGAGACCCAGTACTTC.

The chain has TRBV28 and TRBJ2-1; TRBD2 agrees at 11 bases. The V gene end was trimmed by 8 bases and the J gene end by 11 bases; junction bases not matched to a gene: 11. The CDR3 length is 14 residues. The V gene's germline CDR1 is MDHEN and CDR2 SYDVKM. CDR3 coding DNA: TGTGCCAGCCAGACTAGCGGGATTAGTGGTAAGCAGTTCTTC. Protein product: CASQTSGISGKQFF.

V and J are TRBV2 and TRBJ2-5; perhaps TRBD2 as D (6 bases). Trimming removed 0 bases from V and 5 bases from J, with 10 bases in between. Germline CDR1 and CDR2: SNHLY and FYNNEI. This CDR3 has 14 amino acids. For the CDR3, the DNA is TGTGCCAGCAGTGAAGCTCGGGGAGGCGAGACCCAGTACTTC. It codes for CASSEARGGETQYF. Combining the CDR3 with reference TRBV2 and TRBJ2-5 gives the whole variable domain EPEVTQTPSHQVTQMGQEVILRCVPISNHLYFYWYRQILGQKVEFLVSFYNNEISEKSEIFDDQFSVERPDGSNFTLKIRSTKLEDSAMYFCASSEARGGETQYFGPGTRLLVL.

This clone was found a few times. The J gene is TRBJ1-5, the V gene TRBV7-6; unclear D gene. Germline loops: CDR1 SGHVS, CDR2 FNYEAQ. The germline V and J ends were trimmed by 5 bases and 8 bases, with 13 bases remaining between them. The CDR3 totals 13 residues. The CDR3 region is CASSPLADKPQHF. In DNA form, the CDR3 reads TGTGCCAGCAGCCCGCTTGCGGATAAGCCCCAGCATTTT.

The V call is TRBV7-3, the J call TRBJ2-1, with 9 positions matching TRBD2. V lost 2 bases and J lost 8; bases outside the gene matches: 7. CDR3 size: 15 residues. Germline-derived CDR1 and CDR2 are SGHTA and FQGTGA. CDR3 coding DNA: TGTGCCAGCAGCTTAGGCGGGAGGGCCGTAGATGAGCAGTTCTTC. It specifies CASSLGGRAVDEQFF.

The table lists this clone with a few counts. The genes are TRBV28 and TRBJ2-5; 7 positions agree with TRBD1. With 4 bases clipped from V and 3 bases from J, the junction kept 5 bases outside the gene matches. The length of the CDR3 is 14 residues. Germline CDR1 reads MDHEN; CDR2 reads SYDVKM. The chain's CDR3 is CASSSYDREETQYF. The CDR3 DNA is TGTGCCAGCAGTTCGTACGACAGGGAAGAGACCCAGTACTTC.

A few counts support this clone. The sample contains more than one DNA sequence encoding this CDR3. The rearrangement uses TRBV18 and TRBJ2-7; D unresolved. Germline V CDR1 and CDR2: KGHSH, LQKENI. V was clipped by 3 bases and J by 0 bases, with 6 bases between them. The CDR3 is made up of 13 amino acids. The CDR3 region has the DNA TGTGCCAGCTCACCGGCAGGCTCCTACGAGCAGTACTTC. This sequence encodes CASSPAGSYEQYF.

This CDR3 is CASRPDRDTEAFF. DNA of the CDR3: TGTGCCAGCAGACCTGACAGGGACACTGAAGCTTTCTTT. The chain joins TRBV2 to TRBJ1-1, with 7 bases lining up with TRBD1. Germline V gene data show CDR1 as SNHLY and CDR2 as FYNNEI. The CDR3 is 13 residues long. With V trimmed by 6 bases and J by 3 bases, 4 bases remained unmatched.

The rearrangement joins TRBV25-1 to TRBJ2-5; unclear D gene. The germline gives CDR1 MGHDK, CDR2 SYGVNS. Between the trimmed V and J ends, which lost 3 bases and 13 bases, there was a span of 12 bases. CDR3 length: 11 amino acids. Here the CDR3 DNA reads TGTGCCAGCAGTGAGGGCTGGGTGTGGTACTTC. It codes for CASSEGWVWYF.

The chain employs TRBV7-9 and TRBJ2-7, with 8 bases that match TRBD1. The CDR3 has 14 residues. V lost 5 bases and J lost 5; bases outside the gene matches: 8. Germline-derived CDR1 and CDR2 are SEHNR and FQNEAQ (reference sequence). CDR3 nucleotides: TGTGCCAGCAGCCGATCAGGGGGCCTGGACGAGCAGTACTTC. Its protein is CASSRSGGLDEQYF.

This clone was seen a handful of times. The chain is built from TRBV4-2 and TRBJ1-1, with a weak D call TRBD1 (6 bases). The germline CDR1 and CDR2 sequences are LGHNA and YNFKEQ. Trimming shortened V by 4 bases and J by 1 base, and 16 bases separated the two germline ends. This CDR3 is 16 amino acids long. This chain's CDR3 is CASSLSAGATNTEAFF. The DNA for the CDR3 is TGTGCCAGCAGCCTCTCTGCAGGGGCTACGAACACTGAAGCTTTCTTT.

The table lists this clone with a few counts. The DNA for the CDR3 is TGTGCCAGCAGCCCGGGACTAGCGGGAGGGCCAGAGACCCAGTACTTC. This codes for CASSPGLAGGPETQYF. The chain carries TRBV4-2 and TRBJ2-5; 16 positions match TRBD2. Unmatched junction bases numbered 3, after V lost 4 bases and J lost 4 bases. From germline, CDR1 is LGHNA and CDR2 YNFKEQ. CDR3 length: 16 amino acids.

The V and J genes are TRBV19 and TRBJ1-1; 9 bases are a match to TRBD1. Unmatched junction bases numbered 3, after V lost 4 bases and J lost 0 bases. Germline V gene sequence: CDR1 LNHDA, CDR2 SQIVND (reference sequence). The CDR3 runs 15 residues. CDR3 DNA sequence: TGTGCCAGTAGTAATCGACAGGGGGTGAACACTGAAGCTTTCTTT. Translation: CASSNRQGVNTEAFF.

This clone was seen more than once but under ten times. The chain uses TRBV6-1 and TRBJ1-5; D is ambiguous. Trimming removed 7 bases at V and 0 bases at J, with 10 bases between. In germline, CDR1 is MNHNS, CDR2 SASEGT. The CDR3 covers 14 residues. The CDR3 reads CASTEGFSNQPQHF. In nucleotides, the CDR3 is TGTGCCAGCACCGAGGGATTTAGCAATCAGCCCCAGCATTTT.

This clone was counted a few times. The chain employs TRBV7-9 and TRBJ1-2; no clear D. Germline V gene lookup returns CDR1 SEHNR and CDR2 FQNEAQ (reference sequence). The CDR3 runs 14 residues. The ends were cut back, 9 bases at V and 3 bases at J, with 17 bases in the middle. The CDR3 nucleotides read TGTGCCAGTCAGGAAGGCGGGTCGCACTATGGCTACACCTTC. It translates to CASQEGGSHYGYTF.

V usage is TRBV5-1 and J usage is TRBJ2-3, with D possibly matching TRBD2 (6 bases). The V end lost 5 bases, the J end lost 4 bases, and 11 bases lay between the germline ends. CDR3 length: 13 amino acids. Germline V lookup: CDR1 SGHRS, CDR2 YFSETQ. DNA for the CDR3: TGCGCCAGCAGAGTCGGGAGCGCAGATACGCAGTATTTT. Amino acids: CASRVGSADTQYF.

V is TRBV5-4 and J is TRBJ1-4; 7 bases line up with TRBD1. The CDR3 has 15 amino acids. From germline, CDR1 is SGHNT and CDR2 YYREEE (reference sequence). Unmatched junction bases numbered 6, after V lost 4 bases and J lost 3 bases. This chain's CDR3 is CASSPGDRANEKLFF. Written as DNA, the CDR3 is TGTGCCAGCAGCCCAGGTGACAGGGCTAATGAAAAACTGTTTTTT. Based on the CDR3 plus reference TRBV5-4 and TRBJ1-4, the full variable domain is ETGVTQSPTHLIKTRGQQVTLRCSSQSGHNTVSWYQQALGQGPQFIFQYYREEENGRGNFPPRFSGLQFPNYSSELNVNALELDDSALYLCASSPGDRANEKLFFGSGTQLSVL.

A few counts support this clone. The V gene is TRBV5-4, the J gene TRBJ2-1; 7 nucleotides line up with TRBD1. CDR3 length: 15 residues. The V segment lost 0 bases and the J segment 4 bases; nucleotides outside the gene matches: 4. The V gene's germline CDR1 is SGHNT and CDR2 YYREEE (reference sequence). The CDR3 loop is CASSLGTGDYNEQFF. The DNA of the CDR3 is TGTGCCAGCAGCTTGGGGACAGGAGATTACAATGAGCAGTTCTTC.

The chain uses TRBV30 and TRBJ1-2; tentative D call: TRBD1 (6 bases). Germline V gene lookup returns CDR1 GTSNPN and CDR2 SVGIG (reference sequence). This CDR3 region has 14 residues. Trimming cost V 0 bases and J 4 bases, with 12 bases left between them. This CDR3 is CAWSVDGRGYGYTF. The CDR3 DNA reads as TGTGCCTGGAGTGTAGATGGCAGGGGCTATGGCTACACCTTC. The whole variable domain, remainder taken from reference TRBV30 and TRBJ1-2, is SQTIHQWPATLVQPVGSPLSLECTVEGTSNPNLYWYRQAAGRGLQLLFYSVGIGQISSEVPQNLSASRPQDRQFILSSKKLLLSDSGFYLCAWSVDGRGYGYTFGSGTRLTVV.